This T cell receptor (beta chain) stems from a study of T-cell reconstitution after alpha-beta-depleted transplantation in children. V shed 8 bases and J shed 3 bases, with 14 bases lying between them. The CDR3 length is 13 residues. The germline V gene encodes CDR1 MNHEY and CDR2 SMNVEV (reference sequence). Unique molecular identifiers tagged the TCRbeta library. TCRdb called the PCR reads again in MiXCR, with one record for every CDR3 protein. Here the sample spans a few hundred thousand distinct CDR3 sequences, roughly 21% being singletons. This chain uses TRBV27 with TRBJ2-7; possible D gene TRBD1, 6 bases. Sequenced here: PBMCs, mostly from graft donor cells, sampled 180 days after TCRalphabeta/CD19-depleted stem cell transplant. The sequence was collected from a male patient younger than 18 who had a stem cell transplant for acute lymphoblastic leukemia, so the T cells may come from the graft donor. The CDR3 DNA follows: TGTGCCAGCGCGGAGCAGGGGCGCTACGAGCAGTACTTC. Its protein is CASAEQGRYEQYF.